Reported below is one T cell receptor beta chain. A few counts support this clonotype. No cognate antigen has been identified for it. Base qualities are not at hand, and no much larger clone is one base apart. The sample originates from a study of T-cell memory formation after mild COVID-19 (dated by TCRdb to about 2021). Regarding the complete study: TCR sequence clusters from the two donors were largely donor specific. In a couple of donors, T-cell clones that expanded and contracted after mild COVID-19 were tracked by sequencing TCRalpha and TCRbeta repertoires over time. The cohort comprised two young, previously healthy adult volunteers, one female and one male. Results and caveats for the whole study, not just this receptor: Contracting CD4+ clones appeared mostly in the CM and EM memory subsets, whereas CD8+ clones were enriched in EMRA. SARS-CoV-2 specificity was not confirmed for the second-wave clones peaking on day 37. Clones contracting from day 15 to 85 had balanced CD4/CD8 phenotypes, while a second wave expanding from day 15 to 37 was biased towards CD4+. Some responding clones were found in pre-infection memory, which suggests that pre-existing cross-reactive memory T cells took part in the SARS-CoV-2 response. The study included only a couple of mild cases, and larger cohorts that include severe cases with pre-infection samples were judged to be necessary.

Ficoll-Paque density gradient centrifugation was used to isolate PBMCs. From cysteine to phenylalanine, the CDR3 is 14 amino acids long. Only the CDR3 part of the read is kept: 42 bases, read in frame from the first base. The trim is 3 bases for V and 4 bases for J, with a gap of 10 bases between the germline ends. TCRdb names Illumina NovaSeq 6000 as the instrument used. TCRalpha and TCRbeta cDNA libraries were constructed by 5'RACE with constant-segment primers, with sample barcodes and unique molecular identifiers being introduced. Trizol reagent was used to extract RNA from every sample. The libraries were amplified in two PCR steps, and the second step added a second sample barcode and Illumina TruSeq adapters. Sequencing of libraries was performed on an Illumina NovaSeq with 2 x 150 bp paired-end reads. On the authors' methods: Demultiplexing of reads and collapsing into UMI-guided consensus sequences were performed with migec v1.2.7. Using mixcr v2.1.11, the UMI consensuses were aligned to TRA and TRB V and J templates and assembled into clonotypes. A clonotype was counted as expanded or contracted only when both edgeR and NoisET called the clonotype significant, with the noise models trained on biological replicates. For edgeR calls, a false discovery rate-adjusted p below 0.01 and a log2 fold-change threshold of 1 were applied. As an exploratory analysis of dynamics, max-normalized trajectories of the 1000 most abundant clonotypes were examined by PCA with hierarchical clustering. Separately sequenced CD4+ and CD8+ repertoires were used to assign the CD4 or CD8 phenotype of responding clones. The public reads were run again by TCRdb, first through fastp at Q25 and then through MiXCR, and only productive beta chains were kept. Each entry merges the rows of one CDR3 protein and shows their most common DNA and genes. Here the V and J calls rest on TCRdb's processing, not on the authors' analysis. This sample is represented by more than 450,000 distinct CDR3 sequences; 15% to 20% of them were singletons. The biggest ten clones account for about 12% of the sample.

The chain is made from TRBV12-3 or TRBV12-4 and TRBJ1-3, and the D gene may be TRBD1, 5 bases matching. What was sequenced was PBMCs or a T cell subset sorted from them (not recorded which). The sequence came from an adult woman who had mild COVID-19 (a few samples of this study predate the infection). The sample titles of this study are shuffled in the database, so cell type and time point are left out; the donor was told from shared clones. The CDR3 region has the sequence CASSFGGMGNTIYF. The sequence in DNA is TGTGCCAGCAGTTTCGGGGGAATGGGAAACACCATATATTTT.